These T cell receptor beta chains were read from a single sample in a study of T cell responses to AZD1222 COVID-19 vaccine. Method: immunoSEQ multiplex PCR; TCRdb's copy keeps in-frame clones and lacks some. The sample yields some 120,000 clones, approximately 88% seen once. The sample consisted of peripheral blood, taken on day 0 of AZD1222 vaccination. The source is an adult in good health. CDR3s include the opening cysteine and the closing phenylalanine or tryptophan. The D gene is left open where the match is weak. Size is omitted from some rows. Given values are once, few, many or a class for expanded clones.

j_call: TRBJ2-4
v_call: TRBV21-1
d_call: NA
clone_size: NA
cdr3_aa: CASSNDRKEAKNIQYF
cdr3_nt: TGTGCCAGCAGCAACGACAGGAAAGAAGCCAAAAACATTCAGTACTTC

j_call: TRBJ2-7
v_call: TRBV7-9
d_call: NA
clone_size: NA
cdr3_aa: CASSVGTAFPEQYF
cdr3_nt: TGTGCCAGCAGCGTCGGGACCGCTTTCCCCGAGCAGTACTTC

j_call: TRBJ1-3
v_call: TRBV4-2
d_call: NA
clone_size: once
cdr3_aa: CASSQEVGSGNTIYF
cdr3_nt: TGTGCCAGCAGCCAAGAGGTGGGATCAGGAAACACCATATATTTT

j_call: TRBJ2-3
v_call: TRBV19
d_call: TRBD1
clone_size: once
cdr3_aa: CASSNTGDTDTQYF
cdr3_nt: TGTGCCAGTAGTAATACAGGGGACACAGATACGCAGTATTTT

j_call: TRBJ2-3
v_call: TRBV5-1
d_call: NA
clone_size: NA
cdr3_aa: CASYATPSTDTQYF
cdr3_nt: TGCGCCAGCTATGCCACCCCTAGCACAGATACGCAGTATTTT

j_call: TRBJ2-5
v_call: TRBV19
d_call: NA
clone_size: NA
cdr3_aa: CASSMIVGRGRSSGETQYF
cdr3_nt: TGTGCCAGTAGTATGATTGTGGGCAGGGGCCGGTCCAGTGGGGAGACCCAGTACTTC

j_call: TRBJ2-2
v_call: TRBV18
d_call: NA
clone_size: NA
cdr3_aa: CASSPPGATGELFF
cdr3_nt: TGTGCCAGCTCACCACCGGGGGCCACCGGGGAGCTGTTTTTT

j_call: TRBJ1-2
v_call: TRBV12-3/TRBV12-4
d_call: NA
clone_size: once
cdr3_aa: CASSPVGGGGYTF
cdr3_nt: TGTGCCAGCAGCCCGGTCGGGGGGGGTGGCTACACCTTC

j_call: TRBJ2-2
v_call: TRBV9
d_call: TRBD2
clone_size: NA
cdr3_aa: CASSVWEGMSTTGELFF
cdr3_nt: TGTGCCAGCAGCGTATGGGAGGGGATGAGTACGACCGGGGAGCTGTTTTTT

j_call: TRBJ1-5
v_call: TRBV4-3
d_call: TRBD1
clone_size: NA
cdr3_aa: CASSQDRPGQVNQPQHF
cdr3_nt: TGCGCCAGCAGCCAAGATCGTCCAGGACAGGTCAATCAGCCCCAGCATTTT

j_call: TRBJ2-2
v_call: TRBV27
d_call: NA
clone_size: NA
cdr3_aa: CASNTGGDTGELFF
cdr3_nt: TGTGCCAGCAACACAGGGGGGGACACCGGGGAGCTGTTTTTT

j_call: TRBJ2-3
v_call: TRBV6-2/TRBV6-3
d_call: TRBD2
clone_size: NA
cdr3_aa: CASSGSGGATDTQYF
cdr3_nt: TGTGCCAGCAGTGGTAGCGGGGGAGCCACAGATACGCAGTATTTT

j_call: TRBJ1-2
v_call: TRBV5-1
d_call: TRBD1
clone_size: NA
cdr3_aa: CASSPRIDRVNYGYTF
cdr3_nt: TGCGCCAGCAGCCCGAGGATCGACAGGGTTAACTATGGCTACACCTTC

j_call: TRBJ1-2
v_call: TRBV6-1
d_call: TRBD1
clone_size: NA
cdr3_aa: CASSETGESYGYTF
cdr3_nt: TGTGCCAGCAGTGAGACAGGGGAAAGCTATGGCTACACCTTC

j_call: TRBJ2-5
v_call: TRBV5-5
d_call: TRBD2
clone_size: once
cdr3_aa: CASSPGLVEETQYF
cdr3_nt: TGTGCCAGCAGCCCGGGACTAGTGGAAGAGACCCAGTACTTC

j_call: TRBJ2-1
v_call: TRBV7-3
d_call: TRBD2
clone_size: NA
cdr3_aa: CASRPSGNAYNEQFF
cdr3_nt: TGTGCCAGCAGACCTAGCGGGAACGCCTACAATGAGCAGTTCTTC

j_call: TRBJ1-1
v_call: TRBV7-2
d_call: NA
clone_size: NA
cdr3_aa: CASSGSLNTEAFF
cdr3_nt: TGTGCCAGCAGCGGAAGCTTGAACACTGAAGCTTTCTTT

j_call: TRBJ2-5
v_call: TRBV2
d_call: TRBD1
clone_size: once
cdr3_aa: CASRWTGGRQETQYF
cdr3_nt: TGTGCCAGCAGGTGGACAGGGGGTAGGCAAGAGACCCAGTACTTC

j_call: TRBJ2-3
v_call: TRBV9
d_call: TRBD2
clone_size: NA
cdr3_aa: CASSETGLAGVDTQYF
cdr3_nt: TGTGCCAGCAGCGAAACGGGACTAGCGGGAGTAGATACGCAGTATTTT

j_call: TRBJ1-1
v_call: TRBV18
d_call: NA
clone_size: NA
cdr3_aa: CASSPSLLGTNTEAFF
cdr3_nt: TGTGCCAGCTCACCTTCGCTGCTGGGCACGAACACTGAAGCTTTCTTT

j_call: TRBJ1-2
v_call: TRBV28
d_call: TRBD1
clone_size: once
cdr3_aa: CASSPTDRGAEGYTF
cdr3_nt: TGTGCCAGCAGTCCGACGGACAGGGGCGCGGAGGGCTACACCTTC

j_call: TRBJ1-1
v_call: TRBV5-6
d_call: NA
clone_size: NA
cdr3_aa: CASSLPHSLNTEAFF
cdr3_nt: TGTGCCAGCAGCTTGCCCCACAGTTTGAACACTGAAGCTTTCTTT

j_call: TRBJ2-5
v_call: TRBV11-3
d_call: TRBD2
clone_size: NA
cdr3_aa: CASSLGGGRTQETQYF
cdr3_nt: TGTGCCAGCAGCTTAGGCGGGGGTAGGACCCAAGAGACCCAGTACTTC

j_call: TRBJ2-7
v_call: TRBV2
d_call: NA
clone_size: NA
cdr3_aa: CASIETVQTYEQYF
cdr3_nt: TGTGCCAGCATCGAGACAGTACAAACCTACGAGCAGTACTTC

j_call: TRBJ1-2
v_call: TRBV5-6
d_call: NA
clone_size: NA
cdr3_aa: CASSLAPGQRMGYTF
cdr3_nt: TGTGCCAGCAGCTTGGCCCCAGGACAGCGCATGGGCTACACCTTC

j_call: TRBJ1-6
v_call: TRBV4-2
d_call: NA
clone_size: NA
cdr3_aa: CASSQEGVGQNSPLHF
cdr3_nt: TGTGCCAGCAGCCAAGAAGGTGTGGGCCAGAATTCACCCCTCCACTTT

j_call: TRBJ2-6
v_call: TRBV27
d_call: TRBD1
clone_size: once
cdr3_aa: CASRQGLSGANVLTF
cdr3_nt: TGTGCCAGCAGACAGGGGCTATCGGGGGCCAACGTCCTGACTTTC

j_call: TRBJ1-1
v_call: TRBV4-2
d_call: NA
clone_size: NA
cdr3_aa: CASSQDNWGLDEAFF
cdr3_nt: TGTGCCAGCAGCCAAGATAATTGGGGCCTAGATGAAGCTTTCTTT

j_call: TRBJ2-1
v_call: TRBV6-1
d_call: TRBD2
clone_size: NA
cdr3_aa: CASSGTSGGYYNEQFF
cdr3_nt: TGTGCCAGCAGTGGGACTAGCGGGGGATACTACAATGAGCAGTTCTTC

j_call: TRBJ2-3
v_call: TRBV7-3
d_call: TRBD2
clone_size: NA
cdr3_aa: CASSLWEGGTDTQYF
cdr3_nt: TGTGCCAGCAGCTTATGGGAGGGCGGCACAGATACGCAGTATTTT

j_call: TRBJ1-6
v_call: TRBV5-1
d_call: NA
clone_size: once
cdr3_aa: CASSLGQGINSPLHF
cdr3_nt: TGCGCCAGCAGCTTGGGGCAGGGTATTAATTCACCCCTCCACTTT

j_call: TRBJ2-1
v_call: TRBV7-2
d_call: TRBD2
clone_size: NA
cdr3_aa: CASSPGLAGAQYNEQFF
cdr3_nt: TGTGCCAGCAGCCCGGGACTAGCGGGGGCCCAATACAATGAGCAGTTCTTC

j_call: TRBJ1-2
v_call: TRBV10-3
d_call: NA
clone_size: NA
cdr3_aa: CAISATAEGYYGYTF
cdr3_nt: TGTGCCATCAGTGCGACGGCGGAGGGTTACTATGGCTACACCTTC

j_call: TRBJ2-2
v_call: TRBV24-1
d_call: NA
clone_size: NA
cdr3_aa: CATEGVRGGELFF
cdr3_nt: TGTGCCACTGAGGGGGTCCGGGGCGGGGAGCTGTTTTTT

j_call: TRBJ2-3
v_call: TRBV9
d_call: TRBD2
clone_size: NA
cdr3_aa: CASSPGLAGGLTDTQYF
cdr3_nt: TGTGCCAGCAGTCCGGGACTAGCGGGAGGATTAACAGATACGCAGTATTTT

j_call: TRBJ1-1
v_call: TRBV2
d_call: NA
clone_size: NA
cdr3_aa: CASSEDGPGNTEAFF
cdr3_nt: TGTGCCAGCAGTGAAGACGGACCCGGGAACACTGAAGCTTTCTTT

j_call: TRBJ2-7
v_call: TRBV6-5
d_call: NA
clone_size: NA
cdr3_aa: CASSRASPAYEQYF
cdr3_nt: TGTGCCAGCAGCCGGGCCTCACCGGCCTACGAGCAGTACTTC

j_call: TRBJ2-3
v_call: TRBV5-4
d_call: NA
clone_size: NA
cdr3_aa: CASSLGGSSTDTQYF
cdr3_nt: TGTGCCAGCAGCCTGGGGGGTTCTAGCACAGATACGCAGTATTTT

j_call: TRBJ2-5
v_call: TRBV6-2/TRBV6-3
d_call: NA
clone_size: NA
cdr3_aa: CASSQGETQYF
cdr3_nt: TGTGCCAGCAGTCAAGGCGAGACCCAGTACTTC

j_call: TRBJ2-1
v_call: TRBV5-6
d_call: NA
clone_size: NA
cdr3_aa: CASNLQGSNEQFF
cdr3_nt: TGTGCCAGCAACTTACAGGGATCCAATGAGCAGTTCTTC

j_call: TRBJ1-6
v_call: TRBV14
d_call: NA
clone_size: NA
cdr3_aa: CASSHGGSPLHF
cdr3_nt: TGTGCCAGCAGCCACGGGGGTTCACCCCTCCACTTT

j_call: TRBJ2-5
v_call: TRBV3-1/TRBV3-2
d_call: TRBD2
clone_size: NA
cdr3_aa: CASSPGGVAGGQETQYF
cdr3_nt: TGTGCCAGCAGCCCGGGAGGGGTAGCGGGAGGACAAGAGACCCAGTACTTC

j_call: TRBJ1-6
v_call: TRBV6-2/TRBV6-3
d_call: TRBD1
clone_size: once
cdr3_aa: CASSTDRAYNSPLHF
cdr3_nt: TGTGCCAGCAGTACCGACAGGGCCTATAATTCACCCCTCCACTTT

j_call: TRBJ1-2
v_call: TRBV7-2
d_call: NA
clone_size: NA
cdr3_aa: CASSDRDIWNYGYTF
cdr3_nt: TGTGCCAGCAGCGATCGGGACATTTGGAACTATGGCTACACCTTC